This TCR beta chain was found in a study of cytomegalovirus exposure and HLA in healthy donors (dated by TCRdb to about 2017). Notes on the research overall: In an earlier analysis of 550 to 750 of the donors, roughly 300 Gb of sequence data and approximately 100 million unique TCR beta sequences from roughly 190 million T cells were reported. Genome-wide SNP genotypes for about three fifths of the roughly 700 donors were used in a later genetic analysis, which treated that subset as a discovery cohort. Both class I and class II loci were covered by HLA typing, at four-digit resolution. Every repertoire in the discovery cohort had been generated on one and the same sequencing platform. A later analysis re-examined previously published TCR beta repertoires from about 700 donors and added high-resolution HLA genotyping to investigate patterns of TCR occurrence. An early release covering over 500 HLA-typed donors comprised roughly 300 gigabases of sequencing data and around 85 million unique TCR sequences. Donor age, sex, ethnicity and CMV serostatus were collected together with the repertoire data. In addition to the first cohort of roughly 670 subjects, a separate validation cohort of under 150 different subjects was used. Rather than drawing on any new phenotypic data, the later analysis identified candidate immune exposures from TCR beta sequences and the way those sequences occurred across donors. The aim of the study was to test whether cataloging public T cell receptors could identify signatures of past pathogen exposure. Among 300 to 450 genotyped donors of the cohort, an average of approximately 240,000 unique TCR beta nucleotide sequences were sequenced per donor, roughly 20% of them non-productive. To decide whether each TCR beta V gene segment behaved as functional or pseudogenic, an earlier analysis of some 540 of the donors relied on high-throughput TCR beta sequencing. Using immunosequencing, the study profiled T cell repertoires from 666 subjects and related those repertoires to cytomegalovirus serostatus. The study combined high-throughput TCR immunosequencing, statistical association of individual TCRs with disease status, and machine learning to predict cytomegalovirus infection status. Roughly five DR-DQ haplotypes were handled as single units for association and clustering, since linkage in the cohort was strong. Typing coverage varied by locus: 629-630 donors for A, B, C, DRB1 and DQB1; around 560 for DQA1; more than 600 for DPA1; some 470 for DPB1. The genetic ancestry cluster associated with self-reported Caucasian donors included 65% to 90% of the 398 genotyped donors.

For this clone: Its antigen specificity is not known. The record has no base qualities; no much larger clone is one base away.

The germline ends are 15 bases apart after V is trimmed by 4 bases and J by 2 bases. The CDR3 runs 15 residues from the cysteine to the phenylalanine. The sequence is cut down to CDR3 DNA, 45 bases in frame from base 1. Via the germline V gene, CDR1 is SGHAT and CDR2 FQNNGV. The method behind the library was the immunoSEQ multiplex PCR assay. A mixture of 60 forward primers for TCR Vbeta segments and 13 reverse primers for TCR Jbeta segments was used in the multiplex PCR. The CDR3 region of rearranged TCR beta genes was amplified from genomic DNA by a multiplex PCR assay. Amplified TCR beta libraries were sequenced as 87-base-pair reads on the Illumina HiSeq System. The paper's processing steps were these. Across the 670 or so repertoires, a later analysis counted tens of millions of unique TCR beta chains, approximately 10 million of which were shared by at least two donors. To remove PCR and sequencing errors, raw reads were error-corrected and collapsed into unique sequences using a nearest-neighbor algorithm that merged closely related sequences. V, D and J gene segments were assigned by aligning CDR3 sequences to IMGT reference sequences. For a sequence to be retained, at least a six-nucleotide match to both a V gene segment and a J gene segment was required. A rearrangement counted as productive if the CDR3 had no stop codons and remained in frame with V and J, and every other rearrangement counted as non-productive. Following IMGT convention, CDR3 was defined as the stretch from the second conserved V-encoded cysteine to the conserved J-encoded phenylalanine. Sequences without an unambiguous match to a single V gene segment were excluded from the earlier analysis of several hundred of the donors. An earlier analysis of approximately 590 of the donors classified V segments as functional when productive rearrangements were above 56.7% and as segregating when the standard deviation between donors was above 5%. A statistical classification framework was built for diagnosing cytomegalovirus status from the catalog of TCR beta chain sequences. In a later analysis, V and J genes were assigned by comparing TCR nucleotide sequences against IMGT/GENE-DB human TR gene sequences. In a later analysis, CDR3 sequences and most-parsimonious VDJ recombination scenarios were assigned using the TCRdist pipeline. In a later analysis, each TCR beta chain was defined by its CDR3 amino acid sequence together with its V-gene family, and reads without a unique V-gene family were excluded. To address suspected cross-contamination and a sequencing artifact, a later analysis removed some 620 highly shared, low-generation-probability nucleotide sequences. In a later analysis, a clonal expansion index for each public chain was calculated from normalized within-repertoire ranks of inferred template counts. In a later analysis, generation probabilities were computed with a VDJ recombination model fitted to out-of-frame rearrangements, and the resulting probabilities were checked against IGoR. A later analysis scored TCR-TCR, TCR-HLA and TCR-CMV co-occurrence with hypergeometric tests, applying a repertoire-size bias correction to TCR pairs. In a later analysis, false discovery rates were estimated by permuting HLA or CMV assignments 20 times. In a later analysis, co-occurring TCRs were grouped with DBSCAN, and TCRdist sequence similarity was added when clustering was performed within HLA-allele-positive subsets. Repertoires with fewer than 30,000 or more than 120,000 public chains, plus five repertoires with anomalous nucleotide sharing, were excluded from co-occurrence clustering. Held by TCRdb, this immuneACCESS table contains in-frame sequences only and omits some clones. Under half of the omission traces to an unresolved V gene where checked; the cause of the rest is unknown. Clone size and V and J calls were adopted from that table, with D and trimming inferred from the DNA. The sample data list a few hundred thousand clones, and about 80% of these were observed just once. In total, the top ten clones hold roughly 0.31% of the sample.

Results and caveats for the whole study, not just this receptor: Cytomegalovirus status was reported to be diagnosed by the classifier with high specificity and sensitivity in both the original and validation cohorts. Because counts were too low, 15 to 20 rarely observed V segments, including chromosome 9 orphons, were left out of the earlier analysis of a few hundred of the donors. For the cohort, immune exposure information was limited to CMV serostatus. Because HLA typing was unavailable for some donors at each locus, only the typed subset was used in association tests. Because the 87-base-pair reads could not distinguish some IMGT-functional V segments, including TRBV6-2 and TRBV6-3, those segments were excluded. An association between a missense DCLRE1C variant and V-gene and J-gene trimming of TCR beta chains was found in a later genetic analysis and replicated in an independent cohort. Most TCR sequences were observed very rarely across donors, whereas some public TCRs were present in many individuals. In a later analysis, the rate of TCR association differed among HLA loci, with DRB1 alleles having the most associated TCRs and HLA-C alleles having the fewest. When HLA alleles, especially DR and DQ, strongly co-occurred, TCR associations were difficult to assign to individual alleles. A later analysis found that HLA-associated TCR beta chains were more clonally expanded and had lower generation probabilities than equally common non-associated chains. A further reported finding was that TCR beta sequences accurately predicted the HLA-A and HLA-B alleles for most subjects in the first cohort. Roughly uniform sequencing depth across donors was assumed in presence/absence analyses, although this assumption may not hold. A later analysis found that most CMV-associated TCR beta chains appeared HLA-restricted, with HLA associations seemingly driven largely by CMV exposure. According to the authors, the approach could potentially be generalized to other disease states and immunological phenotypes. The sequencing pipeline was judged likely to have produced a cluster of highly shared sequence variants as a technical artifact. In vitro tests confirmed that a few of the cytomegalovirus-associated TCR beta chains recognize cytomegalovirus antigens. An earlier analysis of approximately 540 of the donors showed that most TCR beta V segments appeared in productive rearrangements either about 87% or about 30% of the time, which broadly matched IMGT annotations. Correlated functional status among segregating V segments might be attributable to linkage disequilibrium, but an unknown experimental factor could not be ruled out. In a later genetic analysis, fewer N-insertions in productive TCRs were reported among donors in an Asian-associated ancestry cluster than the approximately 670-donor mean. According to a later analysis, parvovirus B19, influenza, CMV and Epstein-Barr virus appeared linked to several top co-occurrence clusters. In this cohort, only TCR beta chains were sequenced, and detectable features were limited by the absence of alpha or paired-chain data. The study gave a list of more than 150 TCR beta chains associated with cytomegalovirus. Specific HLA alleles were associated with some 15,000 TCR beta sequences at a false discovery rate of 0.05 in a later analysis.

In total, 630 or so healthy bone marrow donors made up the cohort. Cohort members were all nominally healthy when sampled, although unrecorded immune exposures were likely present. The donor tested CMV seronegative, placing the donor among the 300 to 400 seronegative members of the cohort. Every donor gave a peripheral blood sample, and the peripheral blood mononuclear cells from that sample were used for TCR beta sequencing. Genomic DNA extraction from the blood cell samples was performed with the Qiagen DNeasy Blood Extraction Kit. The chain links TRBV11-2 with TRBJ2-7; a tentative D call is TRBD1 (5 bases match). The sample comprised PBMCs. The clonotype originates from a girl aged 2 to 9 in good health and CMV-seronegative. The DNA is TGTGCCAGCAGCTCAAATCTGGACAACCCCTACGAGCAGTACTTC. Its translation reads: CASSSNLDNPYEQYF.